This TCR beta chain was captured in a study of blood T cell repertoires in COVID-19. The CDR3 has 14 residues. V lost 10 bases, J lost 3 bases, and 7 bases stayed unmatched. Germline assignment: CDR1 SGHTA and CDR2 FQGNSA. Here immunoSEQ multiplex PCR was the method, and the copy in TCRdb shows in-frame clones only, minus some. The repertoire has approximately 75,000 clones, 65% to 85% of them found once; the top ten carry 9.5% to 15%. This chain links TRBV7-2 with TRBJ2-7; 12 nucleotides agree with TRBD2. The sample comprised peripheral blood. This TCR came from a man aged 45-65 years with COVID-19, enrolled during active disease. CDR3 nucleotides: TGTGCCACCCAACTAGCGGGAGGTGGCTACGAGCAGTACTTC. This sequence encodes CATQLAGGGYEQYF.